The 11 T cell receptor beta chains reported below all come from one sample, sequenced in a study of T-cell memory formation after mild COVID-19. TCRdb re-called the 5' RACE reads through MiXCR, storing one row per CDR3 protein. This sample has 120,000 to 150,000 distinct CDR3 sequences; approximately 21% occur once, and the top ten carry about 2%. Sequenced sample: PBMCs or a T cell subset sorted from them (not recorded which). The receptors were sampled from an adult woman who had mild COVID-19 (a few samples of this study predate the infection). Cell type and time point are not known.

This clonotype was counted only a few times. This rearrangement joins TRBV11-2 to TRBJ1-6, with 7 bases fitting TRBD1. From germline, CDR1 is SGHAT and CDR2 FQNNGV. CDR3 length: 14 residues. The V and J ends lost 6 bases and 8 bases, in that order; junction bases with no gene match: 7. This CDR3 reads CASSDSRGHSPLHF. Here the CDR3 DNA reads TGTGCCAGCAGTGATAGTAGGGGGCATTCACCCCTCCACTTT.

This clonotype was detected only a few times. The chain links TRBV25-1 to TRBJ2-2; D remains ambiguous. The ends were cut back, 1 base at V and 6 bases at J, with 3 bases in the middle. The CDR3 spans 12 residues. Germline V lookup: CDR1 MGHDK, CDR2 SYGVNS. CDR3 protein: CASSESSGELFF. CDR3 sequence (DNA): TGTGCCAGCAGTGAATCATCCGGGGAGCTGTTTTTT.

The table lists this clonotype with a few counts. Here the CDR3 reads CASSRPGQGLNEQFF. The DNA of the CDR3 is TGTGCCAGCAGTCGACCGGGACAGGGGTTGAATGAGCAGTTCTTC. V gene TRBV6-5 combines with J gene TRBJ2-1; 10 positions match TRBD1. V lost 5 bases to trimming and J lost 7 bases; unmatched junction nucleotides: 8. Germline V gives CDR1 MNHEY, CDR2 SVGAGI. CDR3 size: 15 residues.

This chain connects TRBV6-5 to TRBJ1-1, with D tentatively TRBD1 (6 bases). The length of the CDR3 is 13 residues. V was trimmed by 0 bases and J by 7 bases, leaving 9 bases between them. In germline, CDR1 is MNHEY, CDR2 SVGAGI. CDR3 in DNA: TGTGCCAGCAGTTACTCAAGGACAGTTGAAGCTTTCTTT. Protein sequence: CASSYSRTVEAFF.

This rearrangement joins TRBV5-6 to TRBJ1-3; the match to TRBD1 covers 7 bases. The CDR3 extends over 15 amino acids. The J segment lost 0 bases and the V segment lost 4 bases, leaving 4 bases of the junction unmatched. The germline V gene encodes CDR1 SGHDT and CDR2 YYEEEE. CDR3 DNA: TGTGCCAGCAGCCCGAGGACAGGCTCTGGAAACACCATATATTTT. It specifies CASSPRTGSGNTIYF.

The J gene is TRBJ1-1, the V gene TRBV7-3; D uncertain. Between the trimmed V and J ends, which lost 0 bases and 7 bases, there was a span of 9 bases. CDR3 length equals 13 residues. The germline CDR1 and CDR2 sequences are SGHTA and FQGTGA. The DNA of the CDR3 is TGTGCCAGCAGCTTAACGGGTCGGGGTGAAGCTTTCTTT. It translates to CASSLTGRGEAFF.

The chain recombines TRBV5-1 with TRBJ2-7, with TRBD1 matching 7 bases. V lost 4 bases to trimming and J lost 6 bases; unmatched junction nucleotides: 10. Germline-derived CDR1 and CDR2 are SGHRS and YFSETQ. The CDR3 is made up of 14 amino acids. The CDR3 protein is CASSQRQGITEQYF. In DNA form, the CDR3 reads TGCGCCAGCAGCCAACGACAGGGTATCACCGAGCAGTACTTC.

This clonotype was picked up a small number of times. This chain joins TRBV6-5 and TRBJ2-3, with 8 nucleotides matching TRBD2. The ends lost 2 bases at V and 2 bases at J; junction bases unmatched: 6. Germline V gene sequence: CDR1 MNHEY, CDR2 SVGAGI. This CDR3 contains 16 residues. CDR3: CASSYSSGGYTDTQYF. Here the CDR3 DNA reads TGTGCCAGCAGTTACAGCAGCGGGGGCTACACAGATACGCAGTATTTT.

The V gene is TRBV14, the J gene TRBJ2-3; 7 bases match TRBD1. This CDR3 is built from 14 residues. The ends lost 3 bases at V and 4 bases at J; junction bases unmatched: 4. CDR1 and CDR2 (germline): SGHDN, FVKESK. CDR3 in amino acids: CASSQRTGADTQYF. CDR3 in DNA: TGTGCCAGCAGCCAGAGGACAGGCGCAGATACGCAGTATTTT.

The V call is TRBV29-1, the J call TRBJ2-2; TRBD2 matches at 12 bases. Germline V gene data show CDR1 as SQVTM and CDR2 as ANQGSEA. The CDR3 extends over 16 amino acids. The J segment lost 5 bases and the V segment lost 6 bases, leaving 10 bases of the junction unmatched. CDR3: CSVGRSSGGDTGELFF. CDR3 in DNA: TGCAGCGTAGGGAGATCTAGCGGGGGGGATACCGGGGAGCTGTTTTTT.

V gene TRBV12-3 or TRBV12-4 combines with J gene TRBJ2-7; 10 bases are shared with TRBD2. There are 15 residues in the CDR3. With 2 bases clipped from V and 5 bases from J, the junction kept 6 bases outside the gene matches. CDR3 loop: CASSLISGGANEQYF. The CDR3 nucleotides are TGTGCCAGCAGTTTAATCAGCGGGGGGGCCAACGAGCAGTACTTC.